This paragraph reports one TCR beta chain. The ends were cut back, 5 bases at V and 9 bases at J, with 14 bases in the middle. The germline V gene encodes CDR1 SQVTM and CDR2 ANQGSEA. This CDR3 contains 12 residues. These data originate in a study of CD8 T cells in Susac syndrome. The TEMRA cells underwent FACS enrichment, while the CD8+ and CD4+ T cells underwent negative isolation. Random-hexamer reverse transcription was applied to about 0.45 to 1 ug RNA. The amplification used immunoSEQ multiplex PCR on TCR beta CDR3; it spanned 54 Vbeta and 13 Jbeta. MiXCR was run by TCRdb on the immunoSEQ multiplex PCR reads, yielding one entry per CDR3 protein. Among approximately 120,000 distinct CDR3 sequences listed, approximately 90% were seen once.

The chain employs TRBV29-1 and TRBJ2-1; D not resolved. The receptor's source is a human donor with multiple sclerosis. The sequenced sample consisted of CD8+ T cells from PBMCs. In DNA, the CDR3 is TGCAGCGTTCACCTACCTGTTGGTGAGCAGTTCTTC. Protein product: CSVHLPVGEQFF.